The 25 T cell receptor beta chains presented below share a single source sample, sequenced in a study of patients and donors after allogeneic stem cell transplantation. TCRdb re-analysed the RT-PCR reads in MiXCR, keeping a single row per CDR3 protein. Of a few hundred thousand distinct CDR3 sequences in the sample, 13% to 15% were seen once. The sample consisted of blood, either unsorted or a sorted T cell fraction (not recorded which). These receptors all stem from a human donor who was either an allogeneic HSCT recipient or a stem cell or donor lymphocyte infusion donor (not recorded which). It is not recorded whose cells these are; they may come from a transplant donor.

DNA for the CDR3: TGTGCCAGCAGCAAAGAAAGTGGAGCTCCTCAAGAGACCCAGTACTTC. Translated, it gives CASSKESGAPQETQYF. V gene TRBV21-1 combines with J gene TRBJ2-5. TRBV21-1 is listed as a pseudogene. CDR3 length: 16 residues.

The table lists this clonotype with many counts. This rearrangement joins TRBV6-2 or TRBV6-3 to TRBJ2-7; D possibly corresponds to TRBD2 (6 bases). Germline CDR1 and CDR2: MNHEY and SVGEGT. Trimming left V 2 bases short and J 4 bases short, with 21 bases between. The CDR3 sequence is 17 residues long. CDR3 loop: CASSYHRGGASEYEQYF. The DNA of the CDR3 is TGTGCCAGCAGTTACCACCGGGGAGGCGCTAGTGAATACGAGCAGTACTTC.

The chain employs TRBV3-1 and TRBJ1-4; D is possibly TRBD1 (5 bases). This CDR3 region has 15 residues. The germline gives CDR1 LGHDT, CDR2 YNNKEL (reference sequence). V lost 1 base to trimming and J lost 7 bases, with 13 bases between them. CDR3 region: CASSQVLQESEKLFF. The CDR3 DNA sequence: TGTGCCAGCAGCCAAGTCCTACAGGAAAGTGAAAAACTGTTTTTT.

This clonotype was detected ten times or more. The V and J genes are TRBV4-3 and TRBJ1-2, with TRBD1 as a possible D gene (5 bases). V was trimmed by 0 bases and J by 4 bases, leaving 9 bases between them. Germline V gene data show CDR1 as LGHNA and CDR2 as YSLEER. CDR3 length: 14 amino acids. This CDR3 reads CASSQDYRSYGYTF. The CDR3 DNA reads TGCGCCAGCAGCCAAGATTACAGGTCCTATGGCTACACCTTC.

This clonotype was seen ten or more times. V and J are TRBV3-1 and TRBJ2-3; unclear D gene. The CDR3 sequence is 17 residues long. Germline V gives CDR1 LGHDT, CDR2 YNNKEL (reference sequence). V lost 0 bases to trimming and J lost 0 bases, with 13 bases between them. CDR3 protein: CASSQDIRQLSTDTQYF. CDR3 nucleotides: TGTGCCAGCAGCCAAGATATACGGCAGCTAAGCACAGATACGCAGTATTTT.

The J gene is TRBJ2-1, the V gene TRBV6-2 or TRBV6-3; tentatively, D is TRBD1 (6 bases). Germline assignment: CDR1 MNHEY and CDR2 SVGEGT. This CDR3 has 13 residues. The V and J ends lost 7 bases and 4 bases respectively, with 11 bases between them. The CDR3 reads CASTGQLYNEQFF. CDR3 DNA sequence: TGTGCCAGCACCGGACAGCTATACAATGAGCAGTTCTTC.

This chain connects TRBV29-1 to TRBJ2-5, with TRBD2 identical over 10 bases. CDR1 is SQVTM and CDR2 is ANQGSEA in the germline V gene. V was clipped by 6 bases and J by 5 bases; unmatched bases: 15. This CDR3 is 16 amino acids long. CDR3 in amino acids: CSVGGPSGGLRETQYF. Written as DNA, the CDR3 is TGCAGCGTCGGGGGCCCTAGCGGGGGACTCCGGGAGACCCAGTACTTC.

In its sample, this clonotype was seen a few times. The chain joins TRBV7-6 to TRBJ2-7; D is unresolved. This CDR3 is built from 12 residues. Germline-derived CDR1 and CDR2 are SGHVS and FNYEAQ. The ends were cut back, 4 bases at V and 3 bases at J, with 7 bases in the middle. The CDR3 DNA sequence: TGTGCCAGCAGCTCCAACAGCTACGAGCAGTACTTC. Its protein product is CASSSNSYEQYF.

The V call is TRBV18, the J call TRBJ1-3; no firm D call. Between the trimmed V and J ends, which lost 3 bases and 2 bases, there was a span of 14 bases. The CDR3 runs to 16 residues. Looked up from germline, CDR1 is KGHSH and CDR2 is LQKENI. CDR3 coding DNA: TGTGCCAGCTCACCGTCCTGGGAGATAGCTGGAAACACCATATATTTT. Protein sequence: CASSPSWEIAGNTIYF.

This clonotype was detected a few times. V usage is TRBV4-3 and J usage is TRBJ2-1, with D tentatively TRBD2 (6 bases). V lost 0 bases to trimming and J lost 9 bases, with 12 bases between them. Germline CDR1 and CDR2: LGHNA and YSLEER. The CDR3 length is 14 residues. The CDR3 bases are TGCGCCAGCAGCCAAGAGGGGCGGGGTAGTGAGCAGTTCTTC. It codes for CASSQEGRGSEQFF.

This clonotype was counted only a few times. V is TRBV10-3 and J is TRBJ1-2; no clear D gene. The CDR3 extends over 17 amino acids. Germline CDR1 reads ENHRY; CDR2 reads SYGVKD. V was cut by 3 bases and J by 5 bases, with 22 bases left in between. CDR3 region: CAISDPTRKSTSYGYTF. CDR3 coding DNA: TGTGCCATCAGTGACCCTACGAGAAAATCGACCTCTTATGGCTACACCTTC.

This clonotype was detected a few times. The V and J genes are TRBV27 and TRBJ1-6, with unresolved D. The germline CDR1 and CDR2 sequences are MNHEY and SMNVEV (reference sequence). Between the trimmed V and J ends, which lost 4 bases and 4 bases, there was a span of 8 bases. The CDR3 is made up of 14 amino acids. The CDR3 loop is CASSSTQYNSPLHF. The DNA for the CDR3 is TGTGCCAGCAGTTCGACACAGTATAATTCACCCCTCCACTTT.

This clonotype has just a few counts. This chain connects TRBV6-5 to TRBJ2-3, with D tentatively TRBD2 (5 bases). The CDR3 is 14 amino acids. Germline loops: CDR1 MNHEY, CDR2 SVGAGI. V dropped 0 bases and J dropped 4 bases, with 8 bases sitting between them. The CDR3 sequence: CASSYSRAPDTQYF. DNA of the CDR3: TGTGCCAGCAGTTACTCGCGGGCTCCAGATACGCAGTATTTT.

This clonotype was seen more than once but under ten times. The chain has TRBV15 and TRBJ2-1; D is undetermined. V shed 4 bases and J shed 7 bases, with 5 bases lying between them. CDR3 size: 11 residues. Germline assignment: CDR1 LNHNV and CDR2 YYDKDF (reference sequence). The DNA for the CDR3 is TGTGCCACCAGCATCCTGAATGAGCAGTTCTTC. Translated, it gives CATSILNEQFF.

This clonotype is a singleton in its sample. CDR3 region: CSARIASPYNEQFF. The CDR3 bases are TGCAGTGCTAGGATCGCATCCCCGTACAATGAGCAGTTCTTC. This chain uses TRBV20-1 with TRBJ2-1; no reliable D call. The CDR3 length is 14 residues. Trimming removed 3 bases from V and 4 bases from J, with 13 bases in between. In germline, CDR1 is DFQATT, CDR2 SNEGSKA (reference sequence).

The chain carries TRBV20-1 and TRBJ1-5, with D possibly being TRBD1 (5 bases). CDR1 and CDR2 from the germline V gene are DFQATT and SNEGSKA (reference sequence). The V end lost 6 bases, the J end lost 7 bases, and 16 bases lay between the germline ends. The CDR3 spans 13 residues. The CDR3 bases are TGCAGTGCAAGGTCAGGGCATAGCCAGCCCCAGCATTTT. Its protein is CSARSGHSQPQHF.

The CDR3 spells CASSLKPGTTEAFF. CDR3 bases: TGCGCCAGCAGCTTGAAGCCCGGGACCACTGAAGCTTTCTTT. The V call is TRBV5-1, the J call TRBJ1-1, with D perhaps matching TRBD1 (5 bases). Germline-derived CDR1 and CDR2 are SGHRS and YFSETQ. The germline V and J ends were trimmed by 1 base and 4 bases, with 11 bases remaining between them. The CDR3 consists of 14 residues.

The V and J genes are TRBV5-1 and TRBJ2-5, with 10 bases aligning to TRBD1. The CDR3 contains 14 residues. Trimming took 4 bases from V and 3 from J; bases not matched to a gene: 3. Germline CDR1 and CDR2: SGHRS and YFSETQ. Here the CDR3 DNA reads TGCGCCAGCAGCCTCGGACAGGGGGAAGAGACCCAGTACTTC. The encoded protein is CASSLGQGEETQYF.

CDR3 sequence (DNA): TGCAGCTCGACAGGGGTTGGAGAGACCCAGTACTTC. Translation: CSSTGVGETQYF. The chain couples TRBV20-1 to TRBJ2-5; 8 nucleotides align to TRBD1. Germline values: CDR1 DFQATT, CDR2 SNEGSKA (reference sequence). CDR3 length: 12 residues.

This clonotype was counted a few times. V and J are TRBV20-1 and TRBJ2-3, with D possibly TRBD2 on 5 matching bases. Germline V gives CDR1 DFQATT, CDR2 SNEGSKA (reference sequence). This CDR3 region has 14 residues. The V gene lost 3 bases and the J gene lost 6 bases, with 16 bases spanning the gap. CDR3 nucleotide sequence: TGCAGTGCTAGCGACGGACTGCGGCCCGATACGCAGTATTTT. Its protein product is CSASDGLRPDTQYF.

There are a few counts of this clonotype. This chain joins TRBV7-9 and TRBJ1-6, with 12 bases lining up with TRBD1. This CDR3 contains 16 residues. The V gene's germline CDR1 is SEHNR and CDR2 FQNEAQ (reference sequence). Unmatched junction bases numbered 9, after V lost 5 bases and J lost 10 bases. CDR3 nucleotides: TGTGCCAGCAGCATCGGGACAGGGGGCGCGAGATCACCCCTCCACTTT. Amino acid sequence: CASSIGTGGARSPLHF.

This clonotype was observed a handful of times. The V gene is TRBV12-3 or TRBV12-4, the J gene TRBJ2-7, with unresolved D. CDR3 length equals 15 residues. V dropped 1 base and J dropped 3 bases, with 13 bases sitting between them. DNA for the CDR3: TGTGCCAGCAGTTTAGTGGGCTCGTTAAACTACGAGCAGTACTTC. Translating gives CASSLVGSLNYEQYF.

This clonotype was detected many times. The chain joins TRBV20-1 to TRBJ2-7; D unresolved. The CDR3 consists of 15 residues. Trimming removed 0 bases from V and 0 bases from J, with 12 bases in between. From germline, CDR1 is DFQATT and CDR2 SNEGSKA (reference sequence). The CDR3 sequence is CSARDRPLSSYEQYF. The CDR3 nucleotides read TGCAGTGCTAGAGATCGGCCCTTAAGCTCCTACGAGCAGTACTTC.

The chain is built from TRBV25-1 and TRBJ1-1; a weak D match, TRBD1 (5 bases). The germline gives CDR1 MGHDK, CDR2 SYGVNS. The V end lost 5 bases, the J end lost 4 bases, and 20 bases lay between the germline ends. The CDR3 totals 16 residues. CDR3 protein: CASSLTGRGRGTEAFF. The CDR3 nucleotides read TGTGCCAGCAGTCTAACGGGGCGGGGACGGGGCACTGAAGCTTTCTTT.

As for this clonotype: At one end, the junction sequence differs from germline, possibly due to a read error. The V call is TRBV12-3 or TRBV12-4, the J call TRBJ1-2; D possibly corresponds to TRBD1 (5 bases). The CDR3 covers 13 residues. This CDR3 is CASSLRRDAPRFF. The DNA for the CDR3 is TGTGCCAGCAGTTTACGCAGGGATGCTCCGCGATTCTTC.